This T cell receptor beta chain was identified in a study of cytomegalovirus exposure and HLA in healthy donors. Study-wide results and caveats: The study put 160 or so TCR beta chains on its list as cytomegalovirus-associated. High specificity and sensitivity for cytomegalovirus status were reported for the classifier.

Concerning this clone itself: Its target is not known.

Generated by immunoSEQ multiplex PCR, the TCRdb table keeps only in-frame clones and is missing some. This table has approximately 170,000 clones, around 82% appearing once. The CDR3 loop spans 14 amino acids. The ends lost 4 bases at V and 3 bases at J; junction bases unmatched: 3. Germline V gene lookup returns CDR1 SGHDN and CDR2 FVKESK. The receptor's source is a man under 40 in good health and CMV-seropositive. The sequenced material came from PBMCs. The chain joins TRBV14 to TRBJ2-1, with TRBD1 matching 7 bases. Written as DNA, the CDR3 is TGTGCCAGCAGCCCGGACAGGTACTACAATGAGCAGTTCTTC. The encoded protein is CASSPDRYYNEQFF. The variable domain in full, completed from reference TRBV14 and TRBJ2-1, reads EAGVTQFPSHSVIEKGQTVTLRCDPISGHDNLYWYRRVMGKEIKFLLHFVKESKQDESGMPNNRFLAERTGGTYSTLKVQPAELEDSGVYFCASSPDRYYNEQFFGPGTRLTVL.